Presented here are 23 T cell receptor beta chains from one specimen sequenced in a study of PD-L1 blockade in urothelial cancer. Libraries were prepared by immunoSEQ multiplex PCR; TCRdb keeps only in-frame clonotypes and omits some of them. The profile shows roughly 44,000 clones, around 80% of them singletons. The sequencing used PBMCs, collected around atezolizumab (anti-PD-L1) treatment. The receptors were gathered from a man aged 65 to 85 with urothelial cancer.

The chain joins TRBV4-1 to TRBJ1-2; D unclear. Trimming cost V 1 base and J 0 bases, with 12 bases left between them. This CDR3 comprises 16 residues. Germline CDR1 and CDR2: MGHRA and YSYEKL. The CDR3 DNA follows: TGCGCCAGCAGCCAAGGTAATGCACATTCTAACTATGGCTACACCTTC. Its translation: CASSQGNAHSNYGYTF.

The rearrangement links TRBV7-3 to TRBJ2-2; TRBD2 aligns across 9 bases. Germline V gene sequence: CDR1 SGHTA, CDR2 FQGTGA. This CDR3 contains 16 residues. J was trimmed by 6 bases and V by 2 bases; bases with no gene match: 7. CDR3 sequence (DNA): TGTGCCAGCAGCTTAGCGGGAGGGCTTAAGGCCGGGGAGCTGTTTTTT. Its protein product is CASSLAGGLKAGELFF. Based on the CDR3 plus reference TRBV7-3 and TRBJ2-2, the full variable domain is GAGVSQTPSNKVTEKGKYVELRCDPISGHTALYWYRQSLGQGPEFLIYFQGTGAADDSGLPNDRFFAVRPEGSVSTLKIQRTERGDSAVYLCASSLAGGLKAGELFFGEGSRLTVL.

This chain joins TRBV7-9 and TRBJ2-1, with 8 bases lining up with TRBD2. The junction had 11 bases not matched to a gene; V was cut back by 8 bases and J by 2 bases. The CDR3 covers 16 residues. CDR1 is SEHNR, CDR2 FQNEAQ, per germline (reference sequence). The CDR3 DNA is TGTGCCAGCTCTCAGGGCGGGGGGCGAACCTACAATGAGCAGTTCTTC. Its protein is CASSQGGGRTYNEQFF.

The chain joins TRBV30 to TRBJ2-1; the D gene is possibly TRBD1 (5 bases). Germline V gene data show CDR1 as GTSNPN and CDR2 as SVGIG (reference sequence). V lost 0 bases to trimming and J lost 7 bases, with 10 bases between them. This CDR3 comprises 13 residues. DNA of the CDR3: TGTGCCTGGAGTGTACAGGCCCGGAATGAGCAGTTCTTC. Its translation is CAWSVQARNEQFF.

The chain combines TRBV5-4 with TRBJ1-3; perhaps TRBD1 as D (6 bases). This CDR3 is 15 amino acids long. Deletions cut 4 bases from V and 0 bases from J, with 11 bases between. From germline, CDR1 is SGHNT and CDR2 YYREEE (reference sequence). The chain's CDR3 is CASSPGQSSGNTIYF. CDR3 sequence (DNA): TGTGCCAGCAGCCCCGGACAGAGCTCTGGAAACACCATATATTTT.

This clone has at least ten counts. The chain couples TRBV10-1 to TRBJ2-1, with 7 positions matching TRBD1. V lost 9 bases and J lost 4; bases outside the gene matches: 12. The CDR3 is 15 amino acids. The germline CDR1 and CDR2 sequences are WNHNN and SYGVQD (reference sequence). The CDR3 here is CASAPGQSGYNEQFF. DNA for the CDR3: TGCGCCAGTGCTCCGGGACAGTCGGGTTACAATGAGCAGTTCTTC.

The chain links TRBV7-6 to TRBJ1-5; tentatively, D is TRBD1 (5 bases). Germline V gene data show CDR1 as SGHVS and CDR2 as FNYEAQ. V lost 5 bases and J 6 bases, leaving 17 bases between the germline ends. This CDR3 has 15 amino acids. This CDR3 reads CASSLNTGRSQPQHF. The CDR3 coding sequence is TGTGCCAGCAGCCTAAACACAGGACGCAGTCAGCCCCAGCATTTT.

This clone was recorded a few times. The chain has TRBV7-2 and TRBJ1-5; 7 bases match TRBD1. Per germline, CDR1 SGHTA and CDR2 FQGNSA. The junction had 13 bases not matched to a gene; V was cut back by 5 bases and J by 6 bases. The CDR3 runs to 16 residues. The chain's CDR3 is CASSPRRGDSPQPQHF. The CDR3 coding sequence is TGTGCCAGCAGCCCACGGCGCGGGGACAGTCCTCAGCCCCAGCATTTT.

DNA of the CDR3: TGCAGCGTTTCAGCTGGAAACACCATATATTTT. Amino acids: CSVSAGNTIYF. V usage is TRBV29-1 and J usage is TRBJ1-3; D gene ambiguous. The CDR3 runs 11 residues. The germline V gene has CDR1 SQVTM and CDR2 ANQGSEA. Between the trimmed V and J ends, which lost 5 bases and 2 bases, there was a span of 4 bases.

The chain is built from TRBV13 and TRBJ2-7; no clear D gene. The CDR3 runs 12 residues. V was trimmed by 5 bases and J by 7 bases, leaving 12 bases between them. Per the germline V gene, CDR1 is PRHDT and CDR2 is FYEKMQ (reference sequence). CDR3: CASSANAGEQYF. CDR3 DNA sequence: TGTGCCAGCAGCGCCAACGCCGGGGAGCAGTACTTC.

This sequence joins TRBV15 and TRBJ2-2; 9 bases match TRBD1. This CDR3 region has 16 residues. Germline-derived CDR1 and CDR2 are LNHNV and YYDKDF (reference sequence). V lost 0 bases and J lost 3; bases outside the gene matches: 2. The CDR3 here is CATSREGQGHTGELFF. The CDR3 nucleotides read TGTGCCACCAGCAGAGAGGGACAGGGCCACACCGGGGAGCTGTTTTTT.

The chain uses TRBV6-5 and TRBJ2-7, with D possibly TRBD2 on 6 matching bases. V dropped 8 bases and J dropped 2 bases, with 16 bases sitting between them. The CDR3 covers 14 residues. CDR1 and CDR2 (germline): MNHEY, SVGAGI. CDR3 nucleotides: TGTGCCAGCCAAGGCGGGACCAAGCCCTACGAGCAGTACTTC. Translating it yields CASQGGTKPYEQYF.

The chain couples TRBV6-1 to TRBJ1-5; a weak D match, TRBD1 (6 bases). This CDR3 is built from 15 residues. Germline values: CDR1 MNHNS, CDR2 SASEGT. V lost 2 bases and J lost 7, with 15 bases in between. This chain's CDR3 is CASSETGRGNQPQHF. As DNA, the CDR3 is TGTGCCAGCAGTGAAACTGGCAGGGGTAACCAGCCCCAGCATTTT.

The chain links TRBV9 to TRBJ1-2, with D unresolved. The CDR3 has 13 amino acids. V lost 4 bases and J lost 2, with 9 bases in between. The germline V gene has CDR1 SGDLS and CDR2 YYNGEE. CDR3 protein: CASSPGGNYGYTF. DNA for the CDR3: TGTGCCAGCAGCCCGGGCGGGAACTATGGCTACACCTTC.

The CDR3 DNA follows: TGTGCCAGCAGTGAAGGGCGGGTCGGGACTGAAGCTTTCTTT. It is translated as CASSEGRVGTEAFF. The chain joins TRBV2 to TRBJ1-1; D gene uncertain. Germline values: CDR1 SNHLY, CDR2 FYNNEI. The CDR3 covers 14 residues. V gave up 1 base and J gave up 5 bases, with 11 bases separating them.

This sequence joins TRBV28 and TRBJ1-1, with 9 bases matching TRBD1. Germline V gene data show CDR1 as MDHEN and CDR2 as SYDVKM. The trim removed 6 bases at V and 7 bases at J, leaving 6 bases unmatched. The CDR3 is made up of 13 amino acids. The CDR3 loop is CASREQGAVEAFF. The CDR3 nucleotides are TGTGCCAGCAGAGAACAGGGGGCGGTTGAAGCTTTCTTT.

This clone was recorded once. The gene calls are TRBV20-1 and TRBJ1-1; the D gene is possibly TRBD1 (6 bases). The CDR3 is made up of 11 amino acids. V was shortened by 5 bases and J by 10 bases, with 14 bases between the two germline ends. CDR1 is DFQATT and CDR2 is SNEGSKA in the germline V gene (reference sequence). CDR3 amino acids: CSAEGRQAAFF. In DNA, the CDR3 is TGCAGTGCTGAGGGGAGACAGGCAGCTTTCTTT.

J is TRBJ1-6 and V is TRBV5-1, with 7 bases fitting TRBD1. V shed 4 bases, J shed 9 bases, and the junction held 13 bases outside the gene matches. The CDR3 contains 16 residues. Germline V gene sequence: CDR1 SGHRS, CDR2 YFSETQ. CDR3 sequence: CASSRDSSVASSPLHF. The CDR3 nucleotides read TGCGCCAGCAGCCGGGACAGTTCGGTAGCTTCTTCACCCCTCCACTTT. The complete variable domain, with remaining parts taken from reference TRBV5-1 and TRBJ1-6, reads KAGVTQTPRYLIKTRGQQVTLSCSPISGHRSVSWYQQTPGQGLQFLFEYFSETQRNKGNFPGRFSGRQFSNSRSEMNVSTLELGDSALYLCASSRDSSVASSPLHFGNGTRLTVT.

CDR3 amino acids: CASSPGTGPGREQYF. CDR3 in DNA: TGTGCCAGCTCACCAGGGACAGGACCGGGCCGCGAGCAGTACTTC. This sequence joins TRBV18 and TRBJ2-7, with 8 positions matching TRBD1. The V gene's germline CDR1 is KGHSH and CDR2 LQKENI. CDR3 length: 15 residues. Trimming took 2 bases from V and 6 from J; bases not matched to a gene: 9.

V is TRBV2 and J is TRBJ1-5, with 9 bases fitting TRBD1. J lost 4 bases, V lost 4 bases, and 5 bases had no gene match. The CDR3 extends over 15 amino acids. CDR1 SNHLY and CDR2 FYNNEI come from the germline V gene. The CDR3 bases are TGTGCCAGCAGTGGTGACAGGGGGAAAAATCAGCCCCAGCATTTT. Protein sequence: CASSGDRGKNQPQHF.

This clone is a singleton in its sample. The rearrangement links TRBV23-1 to TRBJ2-7; no firm D call. TRBV23-1 is labeled an ORF, and its function is uncertain. CDR3 size: 12 residues. V gave up 0 bases and J gave up 3 bases, with 3 bases separating them. DNA of the CDR3: TGCGCCAGCAGTCAATCCTTCTACGAGCAGTACTTC. It encodes CASSQSFYEQYF.

The rearrangement joins TRBV7-2 to TRBJ1-2; 9 nucleotides match TRBD1. V shed 4 bases, J shed 2 bases, and the junction held 5 bases outside the gene matches. The CDR3 contains 15 residues. Germline V gives CDR1 SGHTA, CDR2 FQGNSA. The chain's CDR3 is CASSSPQGANYGYTF. The CDR3 DNA follows: TGTGCCAGCAGCTCCCCACAGGGGGCGAACTATGGCTACACCTTC.

V is TRBV10-3 and J is TRBJ1-5; 9 nucleotides align to TRBD1. Germline CDR1 reads ENHRY; CDR2 reads SYGVKD. The J segment lost 3 bases and the V segment lost 3 bases, leaving 6 bases of the junction unmatched. The CDR3 is 16 residues long. In DNA form, the CDR3 reads TGTGCCATCAGTGATAGTGACAGGGGGATCAATCAGCCCCAGCATTTT. Protein: CAISDSDRGINQPQHF.